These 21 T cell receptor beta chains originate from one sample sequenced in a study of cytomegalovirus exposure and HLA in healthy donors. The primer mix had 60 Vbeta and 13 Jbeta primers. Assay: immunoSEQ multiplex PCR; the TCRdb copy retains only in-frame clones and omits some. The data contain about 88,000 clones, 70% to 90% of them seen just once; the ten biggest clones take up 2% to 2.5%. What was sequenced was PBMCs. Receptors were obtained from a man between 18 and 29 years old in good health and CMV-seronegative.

CDR3 protein: CASSFGRSGTEAFF. The CDR3 nucleotides are TGTGCCAGCAGCTTCGGGAGGAGTGGCACTGAAGCTTTCTTT. This rearrangement joins TRBV5-6 to TRBJ1-1; D remains ambiguous. V lost 2 bases, J lost 4 bases, and 12 bases lay in between. CDR1 and CDR2 from the germline V gene are SGHDT and YYEEEE. The CDR3 is 14 residues long.

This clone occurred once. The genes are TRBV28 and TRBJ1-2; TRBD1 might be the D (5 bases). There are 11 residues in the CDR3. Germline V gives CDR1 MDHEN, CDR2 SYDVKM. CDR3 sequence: CVHGGQYGYTF. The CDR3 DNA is TGTGTCCACGGGGGTCAGTATGGCTACACCTTC.

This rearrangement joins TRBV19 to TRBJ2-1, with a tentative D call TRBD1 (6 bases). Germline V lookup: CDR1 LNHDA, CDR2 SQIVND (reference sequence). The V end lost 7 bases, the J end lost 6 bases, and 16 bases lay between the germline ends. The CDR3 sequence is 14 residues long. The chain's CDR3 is CASTWTASGNEQFF. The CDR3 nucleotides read TGTGCCAGTACTTGGACAGCCTCCGGCAATGAGCAGTTCTTC.

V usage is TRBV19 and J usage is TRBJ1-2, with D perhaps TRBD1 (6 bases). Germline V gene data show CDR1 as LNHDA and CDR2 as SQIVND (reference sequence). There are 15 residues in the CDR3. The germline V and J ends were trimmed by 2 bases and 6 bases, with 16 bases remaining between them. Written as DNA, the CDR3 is TGTGCCAGTAGTATATCATCAGGGGCGATAGATGGCTACACCTTC. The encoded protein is CASSISSGAIDGYTF.

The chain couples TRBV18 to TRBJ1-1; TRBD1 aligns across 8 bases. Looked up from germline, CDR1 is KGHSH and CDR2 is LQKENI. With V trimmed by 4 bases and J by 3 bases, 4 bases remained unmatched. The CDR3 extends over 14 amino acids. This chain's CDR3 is CASSRKQGDTEAFF. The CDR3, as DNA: TGTGCCAGCTCACGGAAACAGGGGGACACTGAAGCTTTCTTT.

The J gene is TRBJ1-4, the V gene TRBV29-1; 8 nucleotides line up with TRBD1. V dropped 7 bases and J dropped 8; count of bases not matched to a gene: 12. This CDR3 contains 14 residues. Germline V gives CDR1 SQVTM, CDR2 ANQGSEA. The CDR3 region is CSALSHRGVEKLFF. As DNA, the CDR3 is TGCAGCGCACTATCCCACAGGGGGGTCGAAAAACTGTTTTTT.

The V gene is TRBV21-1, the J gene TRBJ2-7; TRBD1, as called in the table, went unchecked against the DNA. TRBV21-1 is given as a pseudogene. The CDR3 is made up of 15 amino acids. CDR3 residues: CASSNKGIVSYEQYF. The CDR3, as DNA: TGTGCCAGCAGCAACAAGGGGATAGTCTCCTACGAGCAGTACTTC.

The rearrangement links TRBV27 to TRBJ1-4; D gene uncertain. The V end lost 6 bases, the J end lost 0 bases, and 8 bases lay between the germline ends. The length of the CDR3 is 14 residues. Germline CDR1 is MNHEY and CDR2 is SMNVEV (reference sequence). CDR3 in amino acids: CASRPTATNEKLFF. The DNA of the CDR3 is TGTGCCAGCAGGCCTACCGCAACTAATGAAAAACTGTTTTTT.

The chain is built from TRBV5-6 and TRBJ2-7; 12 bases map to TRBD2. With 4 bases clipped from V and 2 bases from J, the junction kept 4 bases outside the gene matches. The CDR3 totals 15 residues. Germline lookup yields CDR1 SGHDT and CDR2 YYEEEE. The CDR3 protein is CASSHRLAGAYEQYF. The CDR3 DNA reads TGTGCCAGCAGCCATAGACTAGCGGGAGCCTACGAGCAGTACTTC.

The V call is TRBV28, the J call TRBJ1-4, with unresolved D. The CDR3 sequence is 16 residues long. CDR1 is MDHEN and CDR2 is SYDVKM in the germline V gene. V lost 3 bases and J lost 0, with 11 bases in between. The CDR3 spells CASSLVGPSTNEKLFF. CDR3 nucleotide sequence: TGTGCCAGCAGTTTGGTCGGTCCCTCAACTAATGAAAAACTGTTTTTT.

In DNA form, the CDR3 reads TGTGCCAGCAGAGAGGAGGCTCACAATGAGCAGTTCTTC. This sequence encodes CASREEAHNEQFF. The chain combines TRBV7-9 with TRBJ2-1; maybe TRBD2 (5 bases). Between the trimmed V and J ends, which lost 6 bases and 5 bases, there was a span of 11 bases. The CDR3 is made up of 13 amino acids. CDR1 and CDR2 from the germline V gene are SEHNR and FQNEAQ (reference sequence).

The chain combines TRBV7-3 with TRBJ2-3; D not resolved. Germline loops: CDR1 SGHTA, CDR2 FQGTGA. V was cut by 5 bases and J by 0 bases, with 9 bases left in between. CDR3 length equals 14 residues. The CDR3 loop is CASSGQPSTDTQYF. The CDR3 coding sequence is TGTGCCAGCAGCGGCCAACCCAGCACAGATACGCAGTATTTT.

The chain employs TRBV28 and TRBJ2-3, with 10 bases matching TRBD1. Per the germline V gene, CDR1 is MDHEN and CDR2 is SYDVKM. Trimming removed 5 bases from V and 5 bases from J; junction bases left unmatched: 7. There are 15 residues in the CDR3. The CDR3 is CASSEDRGPRDTQYF. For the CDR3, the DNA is TGTGCCAGCAGTGAAGACAGGGGGCCCAGAGATACGCAGTATTTT.

CDR3 residues: CASSSTGLGNQPQHF. CDR3 bases: TGTGCCAGCAGTTCGACAGGTCTGGGCAATCAGCCCCAGCATTTT. V is TRBV6-5 and J is TRBJ1-5; a weak D match, TRBD1 (6 bases). The CDR3 runs to 15 residues. Trimming removed 4 bases from V and 2 bases from J, with 12 bases in between. The germline V gene has CDR1 MNHEY and CDR2 SVGAGI.

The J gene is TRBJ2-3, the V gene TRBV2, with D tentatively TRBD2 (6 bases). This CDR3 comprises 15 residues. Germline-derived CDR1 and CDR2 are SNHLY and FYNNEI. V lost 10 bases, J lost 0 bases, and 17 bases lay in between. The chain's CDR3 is CATTPTGASTDTQYF. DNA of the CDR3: TGTGCCACCACACCGACGGGAGCTAGCACAGATACGCAGTATTTT.

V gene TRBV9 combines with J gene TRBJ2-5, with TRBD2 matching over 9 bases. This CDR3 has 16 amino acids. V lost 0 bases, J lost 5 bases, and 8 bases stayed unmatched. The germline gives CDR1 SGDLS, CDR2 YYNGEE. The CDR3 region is CASSVALAGYPETQYF. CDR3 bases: TGTGCCAGCAGCGTAGCGCTAGCGGGGTACCCGGAGACCCAGTACTTC.

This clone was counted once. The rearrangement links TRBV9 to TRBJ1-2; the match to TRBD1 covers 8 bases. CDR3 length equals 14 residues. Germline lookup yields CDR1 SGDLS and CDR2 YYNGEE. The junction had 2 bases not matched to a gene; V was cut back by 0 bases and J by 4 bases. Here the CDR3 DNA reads TGTGCCAGCAGCGTAGACACAGGGGGCTATGGCTACACCTTC. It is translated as CASSVDTGGYGYTF.

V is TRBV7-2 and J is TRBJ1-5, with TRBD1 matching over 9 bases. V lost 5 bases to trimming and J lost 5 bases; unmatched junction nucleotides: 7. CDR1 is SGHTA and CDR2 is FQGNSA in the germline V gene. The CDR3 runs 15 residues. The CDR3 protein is CASSTGGRVDQPQHF. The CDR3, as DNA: TGTGCCAGCAGCACAGGGGGCAGGGTCGATCAGCCCCAGCATTTT.

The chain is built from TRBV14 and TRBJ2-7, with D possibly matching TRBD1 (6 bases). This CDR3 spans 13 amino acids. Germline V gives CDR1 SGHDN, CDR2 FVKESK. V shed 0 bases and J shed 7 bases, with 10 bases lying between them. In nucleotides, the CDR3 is TGTGCCAGCAGCCAAGATCTTAGGGGGGAGCAGTACTTC. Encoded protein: CASSQDLRGEQYF.

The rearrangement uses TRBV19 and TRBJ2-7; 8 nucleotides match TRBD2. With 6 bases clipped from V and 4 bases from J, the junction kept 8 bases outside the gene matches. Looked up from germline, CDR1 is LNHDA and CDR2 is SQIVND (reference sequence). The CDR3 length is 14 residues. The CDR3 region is CASSSDTSGYEQYF. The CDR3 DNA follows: TGTGCCAGTAGCTCCGATACTAGCGGATACGAGCAGTACTTC.

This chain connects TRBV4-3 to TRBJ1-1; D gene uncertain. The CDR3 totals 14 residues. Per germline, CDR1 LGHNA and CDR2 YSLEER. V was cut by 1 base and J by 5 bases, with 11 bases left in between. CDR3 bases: TGCGCCAGCAGCCAAGCGTGGGCGCGAACTGAAGCTTTCTTT. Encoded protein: CASSQAWARTEAFF.